This paragraph covers one T cell receptor beta chain sequence. Per the authors' pipeline: Nucleated cell counts were estimated from reference gene primer amplification. Data came from immunoSEQ multiplex PCR; TCRdb stores just in-frame clones and leaves some out. The V and J calls and clone size are taken from that table; D and trimming were inferred from the DNA. The table lists roughly 190,000 clones, around nine tenths of them singletons. These data are taken from a study of blood T cell repertoires in COVID-19. In the study overall: T cells, B-cell-depleted T cells, or PBMCs provided the cDNA or gDNA that served as material.

The germline V gene has CDR1 LGHDT and CDR2 YNNKEL (reference sequence). V lost 1 base and J lost 3; bases outside the gene matches: 2. The CDR3 runs to 15 residues. This receptor was taken from an older man with acute or convalescent COVID-19. The chain is built from TRBV3-1 (or the pseudogene TRBV3-2) and TRBJ1-2; TRBD1 matches at 10 bases. The sample taken for sequencing was peripheral blood. CDR3 amino acids: CASSQGTGGDYGYTF. The CDR3 nucleotides read TGTGCCAGCAGCCAAGGGACAGGGGGGGACTATGGCTACACCTTC.